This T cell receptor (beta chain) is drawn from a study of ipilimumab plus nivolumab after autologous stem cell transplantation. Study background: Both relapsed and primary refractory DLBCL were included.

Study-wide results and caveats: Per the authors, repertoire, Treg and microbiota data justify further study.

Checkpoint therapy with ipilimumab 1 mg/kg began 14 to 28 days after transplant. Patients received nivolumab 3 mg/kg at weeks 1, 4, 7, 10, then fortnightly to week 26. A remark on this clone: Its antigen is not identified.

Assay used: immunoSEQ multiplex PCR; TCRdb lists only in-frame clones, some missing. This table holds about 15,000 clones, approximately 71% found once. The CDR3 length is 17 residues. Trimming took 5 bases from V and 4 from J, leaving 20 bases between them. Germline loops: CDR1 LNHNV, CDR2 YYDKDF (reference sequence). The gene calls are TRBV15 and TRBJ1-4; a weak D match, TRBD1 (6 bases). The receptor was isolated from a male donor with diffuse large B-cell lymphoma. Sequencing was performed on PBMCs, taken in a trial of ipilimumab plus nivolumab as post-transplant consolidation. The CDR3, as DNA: TGTGCCACCAGCGGCCCAGGGACGACAGGCTTTAATGAAAAACTGTTTTTT. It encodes CATSGPGTTGFNEKLFF.